These T cell receptor beta chains were read from a single sample in a study of cytomegalovirus exposure and HLA in healthy donors. Libraries were prepared by immunoSEQ multiplex PCR; TCRdb keeps only in-frame clonotypes and omits some of them. The sample lists 55,000 to 80,000 clones; 80% to 90% were seen once. What was sequenced was PBMCs. These TCRs come from a woman aged 25 to 39 in good health and CMV-seronegative. The CDR3 runs from the conserved cysteine through the conserved F or W. A D gene is named only where the DNA matches it firmly. The size field is filled for only some rows; it gives once, few, many or a size class.

j_gene: TRBJ1-5
abundance: -
len: 15
d_gene: TRBD1
v_gene: TRBV27
CDR3nt: TGTGCCAGCAGTCCGACAGGGACAGGATATCAGCCCCAGCATTTT
CDR3aa: CASSPTGTGYQPQHF

j_gene: TRBJ2-2
abundance: -
len: 16
d_gene: TRBD2
v_gene: TRBV7-2
CDR3nt: TGTGCCAGCAGCTCCAATAGCGGGGGCTCCACCGGGGAGCTGTTTTTT
CDR3aa: CASSSNSGGSTGELFF

j_gene: TRBJ1-2
abundance: few
len: 12
d_gene: TRBD1
v_gene: TRBV29-1
CDR3nt: TGCAGCGTTGAAAGACAGGGCTCTGGCTACACCTTC
CDR3aa: CSVERQGSGYTF

j_gene: TRBJ2-1
abundance: -
len: 18
d_gene: TRBD2
v_gene: TRBV11-3
CDR3nt: TGTGCCAGCAGGCGACGAACTAGCGGGGGGACCTACGGGAATGAGCAGTTCTTC
CDR3aa: CASRRRTSGGTYGNEQFF

j_gene: TRBJ1-2
abundance: few
len: 15
d_gene: -
v_gene: TRBV7-8
CDR3nt: TGTGCCAGCACCCACCCCTTCAGGGGTTCCGGGGGCTACACCTTC
CDR3aa: CASTHPFRGSGGYTF

j_gene: TRBJ2-2
abundance: -
len: 13
d_gene: -
v_gene: TRBV6-4
CDR3nt: TGTGCCAGCAGTGGACAGAACACCGGGGAGCTGTTTTTT
CDR3aa: CASSGQNTGELFF

j_gene: TRBJ1-2
abundance: -
len: 17
d_gene: TRBD1
v_gene: TRBV28
CDR3nt: TGTGCCAGCAGCCCTCCCGGGACAGGGGGCACATACTATGGCTACACCTTC
CDR3aa: CASSPPGTGGTYYGYTF

j_gene: TRBJ1-1
abundance: -
len: 14
d_gene: -
v_gene: TRBV6-5
CDR3nt: TGTGCCAGCAGTGTTGGTCAGGAGAACACTGAAGCTTTCTTT
CDR3aa: CASSVGQENTEAFF

j_gene: TRBJ2-3
abundance: few
len: 16
d_gene: TRBD1
v_gene: TRBV12-5
CDR3nt: TGTGCTAGTGGTTCGAGGGGGACAGTGCTAACAGATACGCAGTATTTT
CDR3aa: CASGSRGTVLTDTQYF

j_gene: TRBJ1-2
abundance: -
len: 14
d_gene: -
v_gene: TRBV5-6
CDR3nt: TGTGCCAGCAGCTTGCTGTCCGGGAACTATGGCTACACCTTC
CDR3aa: CASSLLSGNYGYTF

j_gene: TRBJ1-2
abundance: -
len: 15
d_gene: -
v_gene: TRBV6-5
CDR3nt: TGTGCCAGCAGTTACTCGCAAGCAGGGATTAGTGGCTACACCTTC
CDR3aa: CASSYSQAGISGYTF

j_gene: TRBJ1-1
abundance: -
len: 13
d_gene: -
v_gene: TRBV5-6
CDR3nt: TGTGCCAGCAGCTTCTATGAGGGATATGGGGCTTTCTTT
CDR3aa: CASSFYEGYGAFF

j_gene: TRBJ2-7
abundance: -
len: 14
d_gene: -
v_gene: TRBV5-4
CDR3nt: TGTGCCAGCAGCCCGTGGAGTGATCCCTACGAGCAGTACTTC
CDR3aa: CASSPWSDPYEQYF

j_gene: TRBJ1-1
abundance: once
len: 14
d_gene: -
v_gene: TRBV4-1
CDR3nt: TGCGCCAGCAGCGGACCCCAGGGGAACACTGAAGCTTTCTTT
CDR3aa: CASSGPQGNTEAFF

j_gene: TRBJ2-7
abundance: -
len: 13
d_gene: -
v_gene: TRBV19
CDR3nt: TGTGCCAGTAGCGTTGCCGGGTTTTGGGAGCAGTACTTC
CDR3aa: CASSVAGFWEQYF

j_gene: TRBJ1-5
abundance: -
len: 17
d_gene: -
v_gene: TRBV12-5
CDR3nt: TGTGCTAGTGGTTGGGCCGGGACTACTTTGAGGAATCAGCCCCAGCATTTT
CDR3aa: CASGWAGTTLRNQPQHF

j_gene: TRBJ1-1
abundance: -
len: 15
d_gene: -
v_gene: TRBV10-1
CDR3nt: TGCGCCAGCAGTGCCTCCGGGACACCGAACACTGAAGCTTTCTTT
CDR3aa: CASSASGTPNTEAFF

j_gene: TRBJ1-1
abundance: -
len: 13
d_gene: -
v_gene: TRBV27
CDR3nt: TGTGCCAGCTCCAGAAACCTGAACACTGAAGCTTTCTTT
CDR3aa: CASSRNLNTEAFF

j_gene: TRBJ1-3
abundance: -
len: 14
d_gene: -
v_gene: TRBV7-2
CDR3nt: TGTGCCAGCTCGATGCCTGCAGGGGCGAACACCATATATTTT
CDR3aa: CASSMPAGANTIYF

j_gene: TRBJ1-2
abundance: once
len: 14
d_gene: TRBD1
v_gene: TRBV16
CDR3nt: TGTGCCAGCAGCCGGACAGGGGGCAACTATGGCTACACCTTC
CDR3aa: CASSRTGGNYGYTF

j_gene: TRBJ1-1
abundance: -
len: 14
d_gene: TRBD1
v_gene: TRBV29-1
CDR3nt: TGCAGCGTGGACGGACAGGGTATGAGAACTGAAGCTTTCTTT
CDR3aa: CSVDGQGMRTEAFF

j_gene: TRBJ1-5
abundance: -
len: 16
d_gene: -
v_gene: TRBV7-9
CDR3nt: TGTTCCAGCAGCTTAGCGGGCAGGGCTCGCAATCAGCCCCAGCATTTT
CDR3aa: CSSSLAGRARNQPQHF

j_gene: TRBJ2-1
abundance: few
len: 14
d_gene: -
v_gene: TRBV2
CDR3nt: TGTGCCAGCAGTTCGATTCGCGGGAATCATGAGCAGTTCTTC
CDR3aa: CASSSIRGNHEQFF

j_gene: TRBJ1-5
abundance: -
len: 17
d_gene: -
v_gene: TRBV7-2
CDR3nt: TGTGCCAGCAGCTCCCTCTCGGGGTTATATAGCAATCAGCCCCAGCATTTT
CDR3aa: CASSSLSGLYSNQPQHF

j_gene: TRBJ1-1
abundance: -
len: 15
d_gene: -
v_gene: TRBV19
CDR3nt: TGTGCCAGTAGTACCCGACAGAGCATGAACACTGAAGCTTTCTTT
CDR3aa: CASSTRQSMNTEAFF

j_gene: TRBJ1-3
abundance: -
len: 16
d_gene: -
v_gene: TRBV18
CDR3nt: TGTGCCAGCTCACCGGGTCCCCTAGGCCCTGGAAACACCATATATTTT
CDR3aa: CASSPGPLGPGNTIYF

j_gene: TRBJ2-2
abundance: -
len: 13
d_gene: -
v_gene: TRBV2
CDR3nt: TGTGCCAGCAAGACGACAGTCACCGGGGAGCTGTTTTTT
CDR3aa: CASKTTVTGELFF

j_gene: TRBJ2-7
abundance: -
len: 15
d_gene: TRBD1
v_gene: TRBV25-1
CDR3nt: TGTGCCAGCAGTGAGAATAACAGGGGGGCCTACGAGCAGTACTTC
CDR3aa: CASSENNRGAYEQYF

j_gene: TRBJ1-2
abundance: -
len: 14
d_gene: TRBD1
v_gene: TRBV7-2
CDR3nt: TGTGCCAGTAGCTTAAATCAGGGGGCGAGAGGCTACACCTTC
CDR3aa: CASSLNQGARGYTF

j_gene: TRBJ2-2
abundance: -
len: 17
d_gene: TRBD2
v_gene: TRBV27
CDR3nt: TGTGCCAGCGTAGCGGGGGCCAATCTCGCGAACACCGGGGAGCTGTTTTTT
CDR3aa: CASVAGANLANTGELFF

j_gene: TRBJ2-1
abundance: -
len: 14
d_gene: -
v_gene: TRBV25-1
CDR3nt: TGTGCCAGCAGCCCCAGGGCAGGGCACAATGAGCAGTTCTTC
CDR3aa: CASSPRAGHNEQFF

j_gene: TRBJ1-1
abundance: -
len: 13
d_gene: -
v_gene: TRBV11-2
CDR3nt: TGTGCCAGCAGCTTAGACAGGAACACTGAAGCTTTCTTT
CDR3aa: CASSLDRNTEAFF

j_gene: TRBJ1-1
abundance: -
len: 14
d_gene: -
v_gene: TRBV18
CDR3nt: TGTGCCAGCTCACCACGTCCGGGAACCACTGAAGCTTTCTTT
CDR3aa: CASSPRPGTTEAFF

j_gene: TRBJ1-1
abundance: once
len: 14
d_gene: TRBD1
v_gene: TRBV6-5
CDR3nt: TGTGCCAGCAGTGGAGGGACAGAATACACTGAAGCTTTCTTT
CDR3aa: CASSGGTEYTEAFF

j_gene: TRBJ1-1
abundance: -
len: 17
d_gene: -
v_gene: TRBV5-1
CDR3nt: TGCGCCAGCAGCTTGTTCGGACAATCTGATAGGAACACTGAAGCTTTCTTT
CDR3aa: CASSLFGQSDRNTEAFF

j_gene: TRBJ1-1
abundance: few
len: 13
d_gene: -
v_gene: TRBV5-4
CDR3nt: TGTGCCAGCAGCTTGCAGGGGAACACTGAAGCTTTCTTT
CDR3aa: CASSLQGNTEAFF

j_gene: TRBJ2-7
abundance: once
len: 15
d_gene: TRBD1
v_gene: TRBV6-5
CDR3nt: TGTGCCAGCAGTTACCTGGGGGACAGACTATACGAGCAGTACTTC
CDR3aa: CASSYLGDRLYEQYF

j_gene: TRBJ1-2
abundance: -
len: 14
d_gene: TRBD1
v_gene: TRBV15
CDR3nt: TGTGCCACCAGCAGAGATAAGGGGGCGGAAGTCATAAAATTC
CDR3aa: CATSRDKGAEVIKF

j_gene: TRBJ1-1
abundance: once
len: 14
d_gene: TRBD1
v_gene: TRBV5-6
CDR3nt: TGTGCCAGCAGGAAGCGGACAGGGGGCCCTGAAGCTTTCTTT
CDR3aa: CASRKRTGGPEAFF

j_gene: TRBJ2-1
abundance: -
len: 14
d_gene: -
v_gene: TRBV6-6
CDR3nt: TGTGCCAGCCACGTGGAAGGGGCAGGGAATGAGCAGTTCTTC
CDR3aa: CASHVEGAGNEQFF

j_gene: TRBJ1-2
abundance: -
len: 16
d_gene: TRBD1
v_gene: TRBV7-9
CDR3nt: TGTGCCAGCAGCTTAGCCCCACAGGGGTCGCGATATGGCTACACCTTC
CDR3aa: CASSLAPQGSRYGYTF

j_gene: TRBJ1-4
abundance: -
len: 15
d_gene: -
v_gene: TRBV12-5
CDR3nt: TGTGCTAGTGGCCGGGGGTCCTCGACTAATGAAAAACTGTTTTTT
CDR3aa: CASGRGSSTNEKLFF

j_gene: TRBJ1-4
abundance: -
len: 12
d_gene: -
v_gene: TRBV6-1
CDR3nt: TGTGCCAGCAGTGGACAAAATGAAAAACTGTTTTTT
CDR3aa: CASSGQNEKLFF

j_gene: TRBJ2-5
abundance: -
len: 15
d_gene: TRBD2
v_gene: TRBV19
CDR3nt: TGTGCCAGTAGGGAGCGGGGGGACTCACAAGAGACCCAGTACTTC
CDR3aa: CASRERGDSQETQYF

j_gene: TRBJ1-1
abundance: -
len: 21
d_gene: -
v_gene: TRBV9
CDR3nt: TGTGCCAGCAGCGTAGATAGGGACACTTCTACTGGTGATGGTCGGAACACTGAAGCTTTCTTT
CDR3aa: CASSVDRDTSTGDGRNTEAFF

j_gene: TRBJ2-2
abundance: few
len: 16
d_gene: -
v_gene: TRBV5-6
CDR3nt: TGTGCCAGCAGCTTAAGGGGCATGGCGAACACCGGGGAGCTGTTTTTT
CDR3aa: CASSLRGMANTGELFF

j_gene: TRBJ2-2
abundance: -
len: 14
d_gene: TRBD2
v_gene: TRBV27
CDR3nt: TGTGCCAGCAGGCCGGGGGGGGACACCGGGGGGCTGTTTTTT
CDR3aa: CASRPGGDTGGLFF

j_gene: TRBJ2-5
abundance: -
len: 17
d_gene: -
v_gene: TRBV15
CDR3nt: TGTGCCACCAGCAGAGACCCCCCGATATCGGTTGGTGGGACCCAGTACTTC
CDR3aa: CATSRDPPISVGGTQYF

j_gene: TRBJ2-7
abundance: -
len: 14
d_gene: TRBD2
v_gene: TRBV18
CDR3nt: TGTGCCAGCTCACCCTCTAGCGGATCCTACGAGCAGTACTTC
CDR3aa: CASSPSSGSYEQYF

j_gene: TRBJ2-7
abundance: -
len: 17
d_gene: TRBD1
v_gene: TRBV28
CDR3nt: TGTGCCAGCAGTAGTGGACCCGGGACAGGGGGCTACTACGAGCAGTACTTC
CDR3aa: CASSSGPGTGGYYEQYF

j_gene: TRBJ2-3
abundance: -
len: 15
d_gene: TRBD1
v_gene: TRBV5-1
CDR3nt: TGCGCCAGCAGCTACCGGGACAGGGGTTCAGATACGCAGTATTTT
CDR3aa: CASSYRDRGSDTQYF

j_gene: TRBJ2-6
abundance: -
len: 15
d_gene: -
v_gene: TRBV6-5
CDR3nt: TGTGCCAGCTCCGAGGATAGCTCTGGGGCCAACGTCCTGACTTTC
CDR3aa: CASSEDSSGANVLTF

j_gene: TRBJ1-3
abundance: -
len: 15
d_gene: TRBD1
v_gene: TRBV5-4
CDR3nt: TGTGCCAGCAGCCGCCGACAGGGGACGGGAAACACCATATATTTT
CDR3aa: CASSRRQGTGNTIYF

j_gene: TRBJ2-1
abundance: -
len: 14
d_gene: -
v_gene: TRBV11-2
CDR3nt: TGTGCCAGCAGCCCCCCGGGGTTCTACAATGAGCAGTTCTTC
CDR3aa: CASSPPGFYNEQFF

j_gene: TRBJ1-2
abundance: -
len: 13
d_gene: TRBD1
v_gene: TRBV6-6
CDR3nt: TGTGCCAGCAGTTATGGGGACAGGAGTGGCTACACCTTC
CDR3aa: CASSYGDRSGYTF

j_gene: TRBJ1-2
abundance: -
len: 13
d_gene: -
v_gene: TRBV28
CDR3nt: TGTGCCAGCAGTTTAAGGACATATTATGGCTACACCTTC
CDR3aa: CASSLRTYYGYTF

j_gene: TRBJ1-1
abundance: -
len: 14
d_gene: -
v_gene: TRBV2
CDR3nt: TGTGCCAGCAGTGGAAGAGGGTCGAACACTGAAGCTTTCTTT
CDR3aa: CASSGRGSNTEAFF

j_gene: TRBJ1-6
abundance: -
len: 15
d_gene: TRBD1
v_gene: TRBV19
CDR3nt: TGTGCCAGTAGTATGGGACAGAAGGGGGATTCACCCCTCCACTTT
CDR3aa: CASSMGQKGDSPLHF

j_gene: TRBJ1-2
abundance: -
len: 15
d_gene: -
v_gene: TRBV18
CDR3nt: TGTGCCAGCTCACCACCGGCACCGTCTAACTATGGCTACACCTTC
CDR3aa: CASSPPAPSNYGYTF

j_gene: TRBJ2-1
abundance: -
len: 18
d_gene: TRBD2
v_gene: TRBV10-1
CDR3nt: TGCGCCAGCAGTGTCCCGGGACTAGCGGGGGGCCCGTACAATGAGCAGTTCTTC
CDR3aa: CASSVPGLAGGPYNEQFF